Presented here are 9 T cell receptor beta chains from one specimen sequenced in a study of cytomegalovirus exposure and HLA in healthy donors. 60 Vbeta and 13 Jbeta primers were used in PCR. The protocol was immunoSEQ multiplex PCR, while the TCRdb copy is restricted to in-frame clones and leaves out a portion. The sample has 90,000 to 110,000 clones; 69% are singletons. Sample: PBMCs. The receptors were sampled from a woman aged 70-85 years in good health and CMV-seropositive.

The rearrangement joins TRBV7-8 to TRBJ1-4, with D unclear. CDR1 SGHVS and CDR2 FQNEAQ come from the germline V gene. Trimming pared 2 bases from V and 6 bases from J, leaving 7 bases between. There are 13 residues in the CDR3. The CDR3: CASSLSGYEKLFF. The CDR3 nucleotides are TGTGCCAGCAGCTTATCGGGTTATGAAAAACTGTTTTTT.

The V call is TRBV29-1, the J call TRBJ1-1; no clear D gene. Per germline, CDR1 SQVTM and CDR2 ANQGSEA. The CDR3 totals 10 residues. The V gene lost 7 bases and the J gene lost 0 bases, with 3 bases spanning the gap. In DNA, the CDR3 is TGCAGCGCAGTGAACACTGAAGCTTTCTTT. Its translation: CSAVNTEAFF.

V usage is TRBV5-8 and J usage is TRBJ2-7; D is unresolved. Looked up from germline, CDR1 is SGHTS and CDR2 is YDEGEE. CDR3 length: 14 residues. The V end was cut by 0 bases, the J end by 2 bases, with 9 bases between. The CDR3 coding sequence is TGTGCCAGCAGCTTGGGGCAGTTACCCTACGAGCAGTACTTC. Its translation is CASSLGQLPYEQYF.

The CDR3 nucleotides read TGCGCCAGCAGCCAAGATGGGGACTTCACAGATACGCAGTATTTT. Translation: CASSQDGDFTDTQYF. The chain has TRBV4-3 and TRBJ2-3; D may be TRBD2 (6 bases). Trimming pared 0 bases from V and 2 bases from J, leaving 9 bases between. Germline CDR1 reads LGHNA; CDR2 reads YSLEER. The CDR3 covers 15 residues.

V and J are TRBV7-9 and TRBJ2-3, with TRBD1 matching 7 bases. With V trimmed by 3 bases and J by 4 bases, 7 bases remained unmatched. CDR3 length: 15 amino acids. Per germline, CDR1 SEHNR and CDR2 FQNEAQ (reference sequence). CDR3 DNA sequence: TGTGCCAGCAGCTTCCGACAGGGTGAAGCAGATACGCAGTATTTT. Protein: CASSFRQGEADTQYF.

The chain employs TRBV5-8 and TRBJ2-2; 7 bases are shared with TRBD1. Germline-derived CDR1 and CDR2 are SGHTS and YDEGEE. This CDR3 has 15 residues. Trimming at V came to 5 bases and at J to 3 bases, leaving 7 bases not matched to a gene. CDR3 sequence (DNA): TGTGCCAGCAGTGTGGCAGGGGGATACACCGGGGAGCTGTTTTTT. Translated, it gives CASSVAGGYTGELFF. The complete variable domain, with remaining parts taken from reference TRBV5-8 and TRBJ2-2, reads EAGVTQSPTHLIKTRGQQATLRCSPISGHTSVYWYQQALGLGLQFLLWYDEGEERNRGNFPPRFSGRQFPNYSSELNVNALELEDSALYLCASSVAGGYTGELFFGEGSRLTVL.

CDR3 DNA: TGCGCCAGCAGCCAAGATAGCGGGAGCACAGATACGCAGTATTTT. Protein product: CASSQDSGSTDTQYF. The chain joins TRBV4-1 to TRBJ2-3; TRBD2 aligns across 7 bases. The CDR3 has 15 amino acids. V was clipped by 0 bases and J by 0 bases; unmatched bases: 0. CDR1 is MGHRA, CDR2 YSYEKL, per germline.

V gene TRBV7-9 combines with J gene TRBJ1-1, with TRBD1 as a possible D gene (6 bases). There are 15 residues in the CDR3. In germline, CDR1 is SEHNR, CDR2 FQNEAQ (reference sequence). Trimming stripped 5 bases from V and 2 bases from J, with 15 bases between. In DNA form, the CDR3 reads TGTGCCAGCAGCAAGTCGACAGGAGCAAACACTGAAGCTTTCTTT. Protein product: CASSKSTGANTEAFF. The variable domain in full, with the rest retrieved from reference TRBV7-9 and TRBJ1-1, is DTGVSQNPRHKITKRGQNVTFRCDPISEHNRLYWYRQTLGQGPEFLTYFQNEAQLEKSRLLSDRFSAERPKGSFSTLEIQRTEQGDSAMYLCASSKSTGANTEAFFGQGTRLTVV.

The chain combines TRBV6-5 with TRBJ1-5; D gene unclear. The V end lost 0 bases, the J end lost 7 bases, and 10 bases lay between the germline ends. The length of the CDR3 is 14 residues. Germline V lookup: CDR1 MNHEY, CDR2 SVGAGI. The CDR3: CASSYSGKEQPQHF. The CDR3 nucleotides are TGTGCCAGCAGTTACTCCGGGAAAGAACAGCCCCAGCATTTT.